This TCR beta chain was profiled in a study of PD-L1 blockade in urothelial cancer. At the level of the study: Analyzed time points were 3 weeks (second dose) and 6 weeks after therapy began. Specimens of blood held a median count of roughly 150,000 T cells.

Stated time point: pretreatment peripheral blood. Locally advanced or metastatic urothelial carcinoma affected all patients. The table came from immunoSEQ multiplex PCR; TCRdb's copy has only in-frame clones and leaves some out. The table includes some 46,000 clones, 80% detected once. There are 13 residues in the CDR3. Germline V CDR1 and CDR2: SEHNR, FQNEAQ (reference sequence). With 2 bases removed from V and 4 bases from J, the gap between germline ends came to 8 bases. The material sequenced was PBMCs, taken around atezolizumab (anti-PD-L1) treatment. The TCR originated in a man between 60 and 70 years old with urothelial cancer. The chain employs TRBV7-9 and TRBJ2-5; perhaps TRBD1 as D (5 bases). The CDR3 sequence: CASSLNQGETQYF. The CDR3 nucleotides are TGTGCCAGCAGCTTAAACCAGGGAGAGACCCAGTACTTC.